These 9 T cell receptor beta chains originate from one sample sequenced in a study of PD-1 blockade in classical Hodgkin lymphoma. Clones were sequenced by immunoSEQ multiplex PCR, and TCRdb holds only the in-frame ones, with some missing. The table records some 52,000 clones, more than 75% of them present only once. Time point described: cycle 4 day 1 (C4D1), after 6 weeks of nivolumab. Every single patient, without exception, relapsed after autologous stem cell transplantation, and brentuximab vedotin exposure varied. This material consisted of peripheral blood mononuclear cells (PBMCs), taken before the fourth cycle of nivolumab. These receptors were taken from a human donor with classical Hodgkin lymphoma.

The chain recombines TRBV21-1 with TRBJ2-2; the DNA was not used to check the table's D call, TRBD1. TRBV21-1 is flagged as a pseudogene. CDR3 length equals 16 residues. DNA of the CDR3: TGTGCCAGCAGCAAGGGGACAGGGACGTGGGCCGGGGAGCTGTTTTTT. Translated: CASSKGTGTWAGELFF.

This rearrangement joins TRBV7-2 to TRBJ2-1; the D is unclear. The germline V and J ends were trimmed by 2 bases and 0 bases, with 8 bases remaining between them. Germline V lookup: CDR1 SGHTA, CDR2 FQGNSA. The CDR3 consists of 15 residues. The CDR3 loop reads CASSLTVSSYNEQFF. CDR3 DNA sequence: TGTGCCAGCAGCTTAACGGTGAGCTCCTACAATGAGCAGTTCTTC.

This chain joins TRBV5-8 and TRBJ2-1; D remains ambiguous. The CDR3 contains 16 residues. V dropped 0 bases and J dropped 0 bases, with 10 bases sitting between them. CDR1 and CDR2 from the germline V gene are SGHTS and YDEGEE. For the CDR3, the DNA is TGTGCCAGCAGCTTGGCCGACCACAGCTCCTACAATGAGCAGTTCTTC. Translating it yields CASSLADHSSYNEQFF.

This sequence joins TRBV20-1 and TRBJ1-2, with D hard to call. V lost 5 bases and J 6 bases, leaving 10 bases between the germline ends. CDR1 is DFQATT, CDR2 SNEGSKA, per germline (reference sequence). This CDR3 has 11 residues. CDR3 nucleotides: TGCAGTGCTGACCCTTTTAATGGCTACACCTTC. It is translated as CSADPFNGYTF.

J is TRBJ1-1 and V is TRBV19; D call uncertain. This CDR3 region has 12 residues. Trimming took 5 bases from V and 1 from J, leaving 5 bases between them. Germline V lookup: CDR1 LNHDA, CDR2 SQIVND (reference sequence). The CDR3 reads CASSLGNTEAFF. The CDR3 DNA is TGTGCCAGTAGTCTCGGGAACACTGAAGCTTTCTTT.

CDR3: CASSSDRVQTDTQYF. The CDR3 region has the DNA TGCGCCAGCAGCTCGGACAGGGTCCAAACAGATACGCAGTATTTT. The J gene is TRBJ2-3, the V gene TRBV5-1, with 8 bases matching TRBD1. The V gene's germline CDR1 is SGHRS and CDR2 YFSETQ. Germline trimming cut 3 bases from V and 3 bases from J; bases unmatched to any gene: 6. This CDR3 contains 15 residues.

The chain's CDR3 is CASSRVVRETQYF. The CDR3 region has the DNA TGTGCCAGCAGCCGCGTAGTCCGGGAGACCCAGTACTTC. This chain uses TRBV7-6 with TRBJ2-5; D unclear. Germline CDR1 reads SGHVS; CDR2 reads FNYEAQ. The CDR3 extends over 13 amino acids. V was pared by 5 bases and J by 5 bases, with 12 bases between.

This chain joins TRBV5-6 and TRBJ1-4, with 9 bases identical to TRBD1. The length of the CDR3 is 18 residues. The ends lost 3 bases at V and 0 bases at J; junction bases unmatched: 9. CDR1 and CDR2 from the germline V gene are SGHDT and YYEEEE. This chain's CDR3 is CASSSTGGQVATNEKLFF. DNA of the CDR3: TGTGCCAGCAGCTCGACAGGGGGTCAAGTTGCAACTAATGAAAAACTGTTTTTT.

The genes are TRBV7-8 and TRBJ2-6, with 12 nucleotides matching TRBD1. CDR3 size: 19 residues. V trimming: 5 bases; J trimming: 1 base; junction bases outside the gene matches: 9. Germline-derived CDR1 and CDR2 are SGHVS and FQNEAQ. The CDR3: CASSPPGQGARSGANVLTF. CDR3 nucleotides: TGTGCCAGCAGCCCACCGGGACAGGGGGCGAGGTCTGGGGCCAACGTCCTGACTTTC.